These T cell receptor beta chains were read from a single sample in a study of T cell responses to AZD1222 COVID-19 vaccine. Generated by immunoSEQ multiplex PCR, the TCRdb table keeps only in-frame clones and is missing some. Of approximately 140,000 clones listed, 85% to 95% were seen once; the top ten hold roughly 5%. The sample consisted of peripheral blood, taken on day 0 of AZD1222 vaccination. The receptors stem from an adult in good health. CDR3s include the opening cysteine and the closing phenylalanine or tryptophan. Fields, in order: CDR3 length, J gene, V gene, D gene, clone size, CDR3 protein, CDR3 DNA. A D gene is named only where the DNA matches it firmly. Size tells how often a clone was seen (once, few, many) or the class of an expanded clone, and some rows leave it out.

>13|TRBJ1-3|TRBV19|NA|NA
CASSIRGGNTIYF
TGTGCCAGTAGTATCAGGGGTGGAAACACCATATATTTT
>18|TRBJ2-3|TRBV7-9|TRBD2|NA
CASSSKILAGVRADTQYF
TGTGCCAGCAGCTCTAAAATTCTAGCGGGTGTCAGGGCAGATACGCAGTATTTT
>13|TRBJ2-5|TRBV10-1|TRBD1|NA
CASSPGQQETQYF
TGCGCCAGCAGCCCGGGACAGCAAGAGACCCAGTACTTC
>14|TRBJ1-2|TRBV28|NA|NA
CASSPGAGDYGYTF
TGTGCCAGCAGCCCGGGGGCCGGGGACTATGGCTACACCTTC
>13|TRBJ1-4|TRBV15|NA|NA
CATGGKANEKLFF
TGTGCCACCGGGGGGAAAGCTAATGAAAAACTGTTTTTT
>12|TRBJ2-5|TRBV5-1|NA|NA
CASSLVVETQYF
TGCGCCAGCAGCTTGGTGGTAGAGACCCAGTACTTC
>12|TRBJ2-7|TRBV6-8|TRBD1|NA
CASSRDSHEQYF
TGTGCCAGCAGCCGGGACAGCCACGAGCAGTACTTC
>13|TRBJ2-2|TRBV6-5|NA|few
CASSLTSTGELFF
TGTGCCAGCAGCCTAACTAGCACCGGGGAGCTGTTTTTT
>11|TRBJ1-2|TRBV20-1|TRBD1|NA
CSGTGAAGYTF
TGCAGCGGGACAGGGGCGGCTGGCTACACCTTC
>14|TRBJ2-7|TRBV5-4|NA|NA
CASSLEVSGYEQYF
TGTGCCAGCAGCTTGGAGGTTAGCGGCTACGAGCAGTACTTC
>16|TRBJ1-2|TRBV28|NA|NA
CASSPGGGRWDYGYTF
TGTGCCAGCAGTCCGGGTGGGGGTAGGTGGGACTATGGCTACACCTTC
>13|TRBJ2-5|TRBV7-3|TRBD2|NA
CASSPSGRETQYF
TGTGCCAGCAGCCCTAGCGGGAGGGAGACCCAGTACTTC
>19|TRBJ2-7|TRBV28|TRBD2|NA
CASSPVTSGGRVVSYEQYF
TGTGCCAGCAGTCCAGTGACTAGCGGGGGGAGAGTAGTCTCCTACGAGCAGTACTTC
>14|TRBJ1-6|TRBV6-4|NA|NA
CASSASVGGATLHF
TGTGCCAGCAGTGCCTCGGTGGGGGGAGCGACCCTCCACTTT
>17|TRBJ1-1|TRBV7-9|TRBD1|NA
CASSSRGQGDTGTEAFF
TGTGCCAGCAGCTCCAGAGGACAGGGAGACACGGGCACTGAAGCTTTCTTT
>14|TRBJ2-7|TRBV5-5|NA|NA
CASSLGPDSYEQYF
TGTGCCAGCAGCTTGGGTCCAGATTCCTACGAGCAGTACTTC
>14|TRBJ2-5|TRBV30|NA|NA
CAWSVRQIQETQYF
TGTGCCTGGAGTGTTAGGCAGATCCAAGAGACCCAGTACTTC
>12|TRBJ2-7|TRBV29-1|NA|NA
CSVRGHSYEQYF
TGCAGCGTTCGGGGACATTCCTACGAGCAGTACTTC
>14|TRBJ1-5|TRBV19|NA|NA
CASSTQEGRGPQHF
TGTGCCAGTAGTACTCAGGAGGGCCGCGGGCCCCAGCATTTT
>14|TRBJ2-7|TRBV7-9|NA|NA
CASSEQGTIHEQYF
TGTGCCAGCAGCGAGCAGGGGACAATCCACGAGCAGTACTTC
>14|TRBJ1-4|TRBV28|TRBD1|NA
CASSNGQGAEKLFF
TGTGCCAGCAGCAACGGACAGGGCGCTGAAAAACTGTTTTTT
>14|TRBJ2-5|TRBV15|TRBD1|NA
CATSRVNRGETQYF
TGTGCCACCAGCAGAGTCAACAGGGGGGAGACCCAGTACTTC
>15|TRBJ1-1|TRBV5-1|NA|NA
CASSPDPRRSTEAFF
TGCGCCAGCAGCCCGGACCCGAGGCGTAGCACTGAAGCTTTCTTT
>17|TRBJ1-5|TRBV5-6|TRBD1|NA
CASSRGPRQGAREPQHF
TGTGCCAGCAGCCGAGGTCCCCGACAGGGGGCAAGGGAGCCCCAGCATTTT
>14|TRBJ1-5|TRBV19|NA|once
CASSIEGKEQPQHF
TGTGCCAGTAGTATTGAGGGTAAGGAACAGCCCCAGCATTTT
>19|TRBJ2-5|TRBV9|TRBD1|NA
CASSTGTGTGRTHQETQYF
TGTGCCAGCAGCACTGGTACCGGGACAGGGAGAACCCACCAAGAGACCCAGTACTTC
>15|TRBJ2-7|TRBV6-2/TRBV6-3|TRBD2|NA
CASSYGTSGGYEQYF
TGTGCCAGCAGTTACGGGACTAGCGGGGGTTACGAGCAGTACTTC
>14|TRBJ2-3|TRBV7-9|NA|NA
CASSWGFSTDTQYF
TGTGCCAGCAGCTGGGGCTTTAGCACAGATACGCAGTATTTT
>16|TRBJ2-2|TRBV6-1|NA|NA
CASSEQTPGHAGELFF
TGTGCCAGCAGTGAACAAACCCCAGGGCACGCCGGGGAGCTGTTTTTT
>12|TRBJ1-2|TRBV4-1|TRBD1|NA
CASSQDQGGQTF
TGCGCCAGCAGCCAAGATCAGGGGGGACAGACCTTC
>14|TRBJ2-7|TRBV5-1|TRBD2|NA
CASSATSGSYEQYF
TGCGCCAGCAGCGCGACTAGCGGCTCCTACGAGCAGTACTTC
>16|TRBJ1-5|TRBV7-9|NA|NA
CASSLGRVSYNQPQHF
TGTGCCAGCAGCTTGGGCAGGGTGTCCTACAATCAGCCCCAGCATTTT
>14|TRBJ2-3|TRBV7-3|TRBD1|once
CASSARGSTDTQYF
TGTGCCAGCAGCGCCAGGGGGAGCACAGATACGCAGTATTTT
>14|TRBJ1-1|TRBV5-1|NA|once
CASSISPVATEAFF
TGCGCCAGCAGCATAAGTCCAGTGGCCACTGAAGCTTTCTTT
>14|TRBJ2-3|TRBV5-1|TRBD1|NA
CASSLQGRTDTQYF
TGCGCCAGCAGCTTACAGGGGCGCACAGATACGCAGTATTTT
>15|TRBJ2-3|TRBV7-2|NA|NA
CASSSEITQGDTQYF
TGTGCCAGCAGCTCAGAAATTACACAGGGAGATACGCAGTATTTT
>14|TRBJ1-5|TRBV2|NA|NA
CASSEVSADQPQHF
TGTGCCAGCAGTGAAGTGTCAGCCGATCAGCCCCAGCATTTT
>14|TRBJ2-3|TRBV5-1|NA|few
CASRGFALTDTQYF
TGCGCCAGCAGAGGGTTCGCCCTCACAGATACGCAGTATTTT
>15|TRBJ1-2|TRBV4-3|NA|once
CASSQDRGPFYGYTF
TGCGCCAGCAGCCAAGATCGGGGCCCCTTCTATGGCTACACCTTC
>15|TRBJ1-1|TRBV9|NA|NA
CASSPAGTHNTEAFF
TGTGCCAGCAGCCCCGCCGGGACCCACAACACTGAAGCTTTCTTT
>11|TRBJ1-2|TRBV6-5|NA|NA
CASRRKGSYTF
TGTGCCAGCAGGCGCAAAGGGAGCTACACCTTC
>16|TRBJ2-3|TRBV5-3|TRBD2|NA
CARSSLVGRTTDTQYF
TGTGCCAGAAGCTCCCTGGTCGGGAGGACCACAGATACGCAGTATTTT
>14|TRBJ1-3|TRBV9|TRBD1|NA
CASSFPDRANTIYF
TGTGCCAGCAGCTTTCCAGACAGGGCAAACACCATATATTTT
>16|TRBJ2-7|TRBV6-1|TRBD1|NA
CASSAGSTGSAYEQYF
TGTGCCAGCAGTGCAGGGTCGACAGGGTCTGCCTACGAGCAGTACTTC
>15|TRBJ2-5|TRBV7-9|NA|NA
CASSSTIGHQETQYF
TGTGCCAGCAGCTCCACAATAGGGCACCAAGAGACCCAGTACTTC
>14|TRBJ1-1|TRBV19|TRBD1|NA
CASSFDRGRTEAFF
TGTGCCAGTAGTTTTGACAGGGGGCGGACTGAAGCTTTCTTT
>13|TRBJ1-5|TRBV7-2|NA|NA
CASSLGEHQPQHF
TGTGCCAGCAGCTTAGGGGAGCACCAGCCCCAGCATTTT
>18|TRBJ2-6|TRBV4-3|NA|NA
CASSQVRGVAAGANVLTF
TGCGCCAGCAGCCAAGTTCGGGGTGTCGCAGCGGGGGCCAACGTCCTGACTTTC
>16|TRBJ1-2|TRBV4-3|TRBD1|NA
CASSHVTGTGVGGYTF
TGCGCCAGCAGCCACGTAACCGGGACAGGAGTTGGTGGCTACACCTTC
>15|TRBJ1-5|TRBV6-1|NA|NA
CASSDLINSNQPQHF
TGTGCCAGCAGTGACCTTATAAATAGCAATCAGCCCCAGCATTTT
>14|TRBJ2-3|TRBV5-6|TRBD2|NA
CASSLYGGANTQYF
TGTGCCAGCAGCTTGTACGGGGGGGCTAATACGCAGTATTTT
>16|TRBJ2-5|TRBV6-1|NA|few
CASSEALWDSSQTQYF
TGTGCCAGCAGTGAAGCGCTTTGGGATAGCTCCCAGACCCAGTACTTC
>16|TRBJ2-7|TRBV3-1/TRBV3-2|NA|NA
CASSLSDRGSSYEQYF
TGTGCCAGCAGCCTATCAGACCGTGGAAGCTCCTACGAGCAGTACTTC
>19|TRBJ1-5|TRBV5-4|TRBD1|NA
CASSLRTRDSFYSNQPQHF
TGTGCCAGCAGCTTGCGTACCCGGGACAGTTTCTATAGCAATCAGCCCCAGCATTTT